This TCR beta chain originates from a study of shared clonotypes between healthy human individuals. On this clone: Its antigen is currently unknown.

Assay execution proceeded at the deep level. Repertoires were generated with immunoSEQ multiplex PCR, while TCRdb's copy carries only in-frame clones and drops some. The sample comprises about 2.4 million clones, approximately 93% of which are singletons, and about 0.39% rests with the top ten. Study-wide points: Only blood was sampled, and tissue TCR repertoires likely differ from blood ones. Roughly 4.7% was the fraction of naive CD4 clonotypes found shared across several donors.

The germline gives CDR1 GTSNPN, CDR2 SVGIG (reference sequence). The V and J ends lost 2 bases and 1 base respectively, with 13 bases between them. CDR3 length: 15 residues. Sequencing was performed on naive CD4+ T cells from PBMCs. Subset meaning: CD45RA+ positively selected. The genes are TRBV30 and TRBJ2-3; no definite D call. The source is a man aged 18 to 30 in good health. Some clones in this sample may be carry-over from other donors' samples. The CDR3 region is CAWSPPELGTDTQYF. The CDR3 DNA reads as TGTGCCTGGAGTCCCCCCGAGCTAGGCACAGATACGCAGTATTTT.